Each of the 10 T cell receptor beta chains below was sequenced from the same sample in a study of OX40 agonist ivuxolimab in advanced cancers. The data were produced by immunoSEQ multiplex PCR, yet TCRdb's version contains in-frame clones alone and is incomplete. The profile covers some 54,000 clones, with 80% appearing a single time and 4% to 4.5% taken by the ten largest. The sample consisted of CD4+ or CD8+ T cells sorted from blood, taken in a trial of the OX40 agonist ivuxolimab. The receptors come from an adult with an advanced solid tumor such as melanoma, head and neck, liver or kidney cancer.

This clone was seen a few times. The rearrangement uses TRBV19 and TRBJ1-4, with TRBD1 as a possible D gene (5 bases). V was cut by 1 base and J by 2 bases, with 11 bases left in between. Per germline, CDR1 LNHDA and CDR2 SQIVND (reference sequence). This CDR3 contains 16 residues. The CDR3 loop reads CASSIGSGPTNEKLFF. The DNA of the CDR3 is TGTGCCAGTAGTATAGGTTCGGGACCCACTAATGAAAAACTGTTTTTT.

The rearrangement joins TRBV11-2 to TRBJ2-7; 10 bases are shared with TRBD1. The CDR3 runs 16 residues. Losses at the gene ends were 4 bases for V and 5 bases for J; bases not matched to a gene: 11. Germline loops: CDR1 SGHAT, CDR2 FQNNGV. As DNA, the CDR3 is TGTGCCAGCAGCTCAATTCCCGGGACAGGGGTCCACGAGCAGTACTTC. Residues: CASSSIPGTGVHEQYF.

The genes are TRBV7-2 and TRBJ1-6; no clear D gene. V lost 4 bases, J lost 7 bases, and 14 bases lay in between. CDR1 and CDR2 (germline): SGHTA, FQGNSA. The CDR3 contains 15 residues. The CDR3 nucleotides are TGTGCCAGCAGCTCCCTGGGGAGGTCGAATTCACCCCTCCACTTT. As protein: CASSSLGRSNSPLHF.

The chain couples TRBV6-6 to TRBJ2-3, with D perhaps being TRBD1 or TRBD2 (6 bases each). Looked up from germline, CDR1 is MNHNY and CDR2 is SVGAGI (reference sequence). The germline V and J ends were trimmed by 2 bases and 5 bases, with 14 bases remaining between them. The CDR3 sequence is 15 residues long. CDR3 region: CASSYPGGGRDTQYF. In DNA, the CDR3 is TGTGCCAGCAGTTACCCCGGAGGGGGGAGAGATACGCAGTATTTT.

The rearrangement links TRBV5-1 to TRBJ1-6; D remains ambiguous. Trimming cost V 3 bases and J 9 bases, with 10 bases left between them. This CDR3 has 13 residues. The V gene's germline CDR1 is SGHRS and CDR2 YFSETQ. The CDR3 coding sequence is TGCGCCAGCAGCTCTCGACCGGGTTCACCCCTCCACTTT. Its translation is CASSSRPGSPLHF.

The V and J genes are TRBV5-1 and TRBJ2-5; no firm D call. CDR1 is SGHRS and CDR2 is YFSETQ in the germline V gene. V was cut by 3 bases and J by 4 bases, with 7 bases left in between. This CDR3 contains 12 residues. For the CDR3, the DNA is TGCGCCAGCAGCTCCCCCCCAGAGACCCAGTACTTC. Translated: CASSSPPETQYF. Full variable domain (remainder filled in from reference TRBV5-1 and TRBJ2-5): KAGVTQTPRYLIKTRGQQVTLSCSPISGHRSVSWYQQTPGQGLQFLFEYFSETQRNKGNFPGRFSGRQFSNSRSEMNVSTLELGDSALYLCASSSPPETQYFGPGTRLLVL.

Only one count was recorded for this clone. The chain is built from TRBV18 and TRBJ1-5; TRBD1 aligns across 8 bases. Germline trimming cut 4 bases from V and 6 bases from J; bases unmatched to any gene: 8. This CDR3 has 15 amino acids. Germline V gene lookup returns CDR1 KGHSH and CDR2 LQKENI. The CDR3, as DNA: TGTGCCAGCTCACGGGGACAGGTTGAGGGTCAGCCCCAGCATTTT. Its protein is CASSRGQVEGQPQHF.

The chain carries TRBV7-2 and TRBJ2-1; TRBD2 aligns across 11 bases. V lost 5 bases, J lost 7 bases, and 7 bases stayed unmatched. The CDR3 runs to 15 residues. Germline assignment: CDR1 SGHTA and CDR2 FQGNSA. CDR3 DNA sequence: TGTGCCAGCAGCCCCGGGACTAGCGGAGGAAATGAGCAGTTCTTC. It encodes CASSPGTSGGNEQFF.

J is TRBJ1-2 and V is TRBV7-2; no clear D gene. Germline V lookup: CDR1 SGHTA, CDR2 FQGNSA. With 7 bases removed from V and 3 bases from J, the gap between germline ends came to 15 bases. The CDR3 is 14 residues long. The CDR3 loop reads CASTTPGYHYGYTF. CDR3 nucleotide sequence: TGTGCCAGCACCACGCCGGGGTATCACTATGGCTACACCTTC.

The chain employs TRBV7-2 and TRBJ2-2; D unclear. The V and J ends lost 5 bases and 0 bases respectively, with 13 bases between them. The germline V gene encodes CDR1 SGHTA and CDR2 FQGNSA. The CDR3 has 16 amino acids. The CDR3 DNA sequence: TGTGCCAGCAGCCCCCGGACGGCTTCGAACACCGGGGAGCTGTTTTTT. Protein product: CASSPRTASNTGELFF.